Listed below are T cell receptor beta chains from one sample, sequenced in a study of blood T cells in healthy people across ages. TCRdb independently ran MiXCR on the 5' RACE reads; one entry per CDR3 protein. This sample carries 1.5 million to 2 million distinct CDR3 sequences, 28% of them seen once, and the ten largest clones take 7.7%. Sequencing was performed on blood. The receptor source for this set is a woman aged 25 to 45 in good health. CDR3s include the opening cysteine and the closing phenylalanine or tryptophan. Each record gives: CDR3 DNA, CDR3 protein, D gene, clone size, J gene, V gene. A D gene is named only where the DNA matches it firmly. The size field is filled for only some rows; it gives once, few, many or a size class.

DNA: TGTGCCAGCAGCCACAGAGGACAGGGCGGTGGCTACACCTTC; CDR3: CASSHRGQGGGYTF; D: TRBD1; size: many; J: TRBJ1-2; V: TRBV3-1
DNA: TGTGCTAGTGGTTACTCGGGACTAGCGGAGGTAGATACGCAGTATTTT; CDR3: CASGYSGLAEVDTQYF; D: TRBD2; size: .; J: TRBJ2-3; V: TRBV12-5
DNA: TGTGCCACCAGCAGAGATCGGGGCCTAAGCCGCGAGCAGTTCTTC; CDR3: CATSRDRGLSREQFF; D: .; size: few; J: TRBJ2-1; V: TRBV15
DNA: TGTGCCAGCAGCTTACGGTCAGCGCTAGCGGGGGGCGAGCAGTACTTC; CDR3: CASSLRSALAGGEQYF; D: TRBD2; size: .; J: TRBJ2-7; V: TRBV7-2
DNA: TGTGCCAGCACCCCGGGCGGGAATGAGCAGCCCCAGCATTTT; CDR3: CASTPGGNEQPQHF; D: .; size: few; J: TRBJ1-5; V: TRBV7-2
DNA: TGCGCCAGCAGCCAAGACGATAGGCGAAACACCATATATTTT; CDR3: CASSQDDRRNTIYF; D: .; size: .; J: TRBJ1-3; V: TRBV4-3
DNA: TGCAGTGCTAGAGATGCTAGCGCCGCCCGAACAGATACGCAGTATTTT; CDR3: CSARDASAARTDTQYF; D: .; size: .; J: TRBJ2-3; V: TRBV20-1
DNA: TGCAGCGTTGATACAGGCCAGCGACTGTTTTTT; CDR3: CSVDTGQRLFF; D: .; size: few; J: TRBJ1-4; V: TRBV29-1
DNA: TGTGCCAGCAGCTTAGCCCGGGGACCCAAAGATCCCCAGCATTTT; CDR3: CASSLARGPKDPQHF; D: .; size: .; J: TRBJ1-5; V: TRBV11-2
DNA: TGTGCCAGCAGTCAGAGGGGGCTCAATGAGCAGTTCTTC; CDR3: CASSQRGLNEQFF; D: TRBD1; size: many; J: TRBJ2-1; V: TRBV28
DNA: TGCAGTGCTATTCCGGGGGACAACTATGGCTACACCTTC; CDR3: CSAIPGDNYGYTF; D: .; size: .; J: TRBJ1-2; V: TRBV20-1
DNA: TGCCAGTCTCCTCAGGGAACCAACTATGGCTACACCTTC; CDR3: CQSPQGTNYGYTF; D: .; size: many; J: TRBJ1-2; V: TRBV20-1
DNA: TGTGCCAGCATCCGACAGGGTGGTTCCTACAATGAGCAGTACTTC; CDR3: CASIRQGGSYNEQYF; D: TRBD1; size: .; J: TRBJ2-5; V: TRBV25-1
DNA: TGTGCCAGCAGCGCCGGGACAGCCAAGCAGTTCTTC; CDR3: CASSAGTAKQFF; D: TRBD1; size: many; J: TRBJ2-1; V: TRBV2
DNA: .; CDR3: CSFTGTGVPEAFF; D: .; size: .; J: TRBJ1-1; V: TRBV29-1
DNA: TGCAGCGTTGAAGCTGGGGCGGGAGTGTCCTACGAGCAGTACTTC; CDR3: CSVEAGAGVSYEQYF; D: TRBD2; size: .; J: TRBJ2-7; V: TRBV29-1
DNA: TGCAGCGTTCCCCGGGGCAAGTCCTACAATGAGCAGTTCTTC; CDR3: CSVPRGKSYNEQFF; D: .; size: .; J: TRBJ2-1; V: TRBV29-1
DNA: TGTGCCAGCAAACCCCCCGGGAGAGGACTTGGCTACACCTTC; CDR3: CASKPPGRGLGYTF; D: .; size: many; J: TRBJ1-2; V: TRBV6-5
DNA: TGCAGCGTGACCCCGGGACTAGCTGGGGAGCAGTTCTTC; CDR3: CSVTPGLAGEQFF; D: TRBD2; size: few; J: TRBJ2-1; V: TRBV29-1
DNA: TGTGCCAGCAGTGGGGGGAGCCACGAGCAGTACTTC; CDR3: CASSGGSHEQYF; D: .; size: .; J: TRBJ2-7; V: TRBV7-9
DNA: TGTGCCAGCAGGTTGGGACACCTCCAAGAGACCCAGTACTTC; CDR3: CASRLGHLQETQYF; D: .; size: .; J: TRBJ2-5; V: TRBV5-6
DNA: TGTGCCACCAGCAGTGGGGGGAGGCAAGAGACCCAGTACTTC; CDR3: CATSSGGRQETQYF; D: .; size: .; J: TRBJ2-5; V: TRBV15
DNA: TGTGCCAGCAGCCCCCCTTACAATGAGCAGTACTTC; CDR3: CASSPPYNEQYF; D: .; size: .; J: TRBJ2-7; V: TRBV6-6
DNA: TGCAGCGTTGAAGAGGACAGGGAAGAGACCCAGTACTTC; CDR3: CSVEEDREETQYF; D: TRBD1; size: .; J: TRBJ2-5; V: TRBV29-1
DNA: TGTGCCAGCCATAGTAAAGAGCAGGGAGGGAGAAACATTCAGTACTTC; CDR3: CASHSKEQGGRNIQYF; D: TRBD2; size: few; J: TRBJ2-4; V: TRBV2
DNA: TGCGCCAGCAGCCACCGGGACCTCTCCTACGAGCAGTACTTC; CDR3: CASSHRDLSYEQYF; D: .; size: many; J: TRBJ2-7; V: TRBV5-1
DNA: TGCGCCAGCAGCTTGGGCTTCGGTTCAAACACCGGGGAGCTGTTTTTT; CDR3: CASSLGFGSNTGELFF; D: .; size: .; J: TRBJ2-2; V: TRBV5-1
DNA: TGTGCCAGCAGTTTGGGCAAGAAGGGGCCACCCCTCCACTTT; CDR3: CASSLGKKGPPLHF; D: .; size: few; J: TRBJ1-6; V: TRBV28
DNA: TGTGCCAGCAGTTTAATGGGGCCTGGAAACACCATATATTTT; CDR3: CASSLMGPGNTIYF; D: .; size: .; J: TRBJ1-3; V: TRBV12-3/TRBV12-4
DNA: TGTGCCAGCAGCCATGGACAGGGCGGACGGCCCCAGCATTTT; CDR3: CASSHGQGGRPQHF; D: TRBD1; size: .; J: TRBJ1-5; V: TRBV3-1
DNA: TGTGCCAGCACCGACAGGGCACAAGAGACCCAGTACTTC; CDR3: CASTDRAQETQYF; D: TRBD1; size: many; J: TRBJ2-5; V: TRBV12-3/TRBV12-4
DNA: TGTGCCAGCAGCCGACCCACTAGCGGTTTAACCTACGAGCAGTACTTC; CDR3: CASSRPTSGLTYEQYF; D: TRBD2; size: many; J: TRBJ2-7; V: TRBV5-6
DNA: TGTGCCAGCAGCTCTCAGACAGGTCTAAAGAGGGCCTACGAGCAGTACTTC; CDR3: CASSSQTGLKRAYEQYF; D: .; size: .; J: TRBJ2-7; V: TRBV5-4
DNA: TGTGCCTGGAGTGTCAGCCGATACACCGGGGAGCTGTTTTTT; CDR3: CAWSVSRYTGELFF; D: .; size: few; J: TRBJ2-2; V: TRBV30
DNA: TGTGCCAGCAGCTTATTCCCCTTGGGCAGGGAGTACGAGCAGTACTTC; CDR3: CASSLFPLGREYEQYF; D: .; size: few; J: TRBJ2-7; V: TRBV7-2
DNA: TGTGCCTGCCGGGGTAATGAGCAGTTCTTC; CDR3: CACRGNEQFF; D: .; size: .; J: TRBJ2-1; V: TRBV30
DNA: TGTGCCAGCAGCCAAGACTGGACAGGATACTATGGCTACACCTTC; CDR3: CASSQDWTGYYGYTF; D: TRBD1; size: few; J: TRBJ1-2; V: TRBV3-1
DNA: TGTGCCAGCAGCAACCGGGACAGGGCTCCTGGAAACACCATATATTTT; CDR3: CASSNRDRAPGNTIYF; D: TRBD1; size: .; J: TRBJ1-3; V: TRBV11-2
DNA: TGCAGTGCTTTGCGGGACCAGTACAATGAGCAGTTCTTC; CDR3: CSALRDQYNEQFF; D: .; size: many; J: TRBJ2-1; V: TRBV20-1
DNA: TGTGCCAGCAAGGACCCAATTTATGGCTACACCTTC; CDR3: CASKDPIYGYTF; D: .; size: .; J: TRBJ1-2; V: TRBV12-3/TRBV12-4
DNA: TGCGCCTGCAGCCAAGTAGCCCGAGAACGTAGTGAGCAGTTCTTC; CDR3: CACSQVARERSEQFF; D: .; size: .; J: TRBJ2-1; V: TRBV4-3
DNA: TGTGCCAGCAGTTACCGGCAGCCCCAGCATTTT; CDR3: CASSYRQPQHF; D: .; size: .; J: TRBJ1-5; V: TRBV28